This T cell receptor (beta chain) was obtained from a study of T cells in Graves' hyperthyroidism and ophthalmopathy. Study outcomes and limitations: The blood repertoire included most of the expanded thyroid clonotypes above 0.001. Ophthalmopathy got predicted by the model a median roughly 6.4 months before its onset.

Regions amplified from RNA transcripts were the TCR beta CDR3 regions. HTBI primers were employed in a first-round RT-PCR of the TCR CDR3. TCRdb re-analysed the multiplex PCR reads in MiXCR, keeping a single row per CDR3 protein. The sample consists of 550,000 to 600,000 distinct CDR3 sequences, around 42% of them appearing once. Germline CDR1 DFQATT, CDR2 SNEGSKA (reference sequence). The CDR3 is 10 amino acids long, termini counted. Points on this clonotype: Its target is not known. Likely a read error: the CDR3 ends without its conserved phenylalanine or tryptophan. The limits of the CDR3 on the DNA are not certain, so only TCRdb's listed CDR3 is given.

Exclusions: uncontrolled infection, other autoimmune disease, pregnancy, lactation. Diagnosis rested on symptoms, serum thyroxine and TRAb, thyroid ultrasound, and orbital computed tomography. Sequencing was carried out using peripheral blood or thyroid tissue (not recorded which). The clonotype comes from an adult woman with Graves' disease, either hyperthyroidism or ophthalmopathy (not recorded which). V gene TRBV20-1 combines with J gene TRBJ1-4. CDR3 amino acids: CSARGQLINY.